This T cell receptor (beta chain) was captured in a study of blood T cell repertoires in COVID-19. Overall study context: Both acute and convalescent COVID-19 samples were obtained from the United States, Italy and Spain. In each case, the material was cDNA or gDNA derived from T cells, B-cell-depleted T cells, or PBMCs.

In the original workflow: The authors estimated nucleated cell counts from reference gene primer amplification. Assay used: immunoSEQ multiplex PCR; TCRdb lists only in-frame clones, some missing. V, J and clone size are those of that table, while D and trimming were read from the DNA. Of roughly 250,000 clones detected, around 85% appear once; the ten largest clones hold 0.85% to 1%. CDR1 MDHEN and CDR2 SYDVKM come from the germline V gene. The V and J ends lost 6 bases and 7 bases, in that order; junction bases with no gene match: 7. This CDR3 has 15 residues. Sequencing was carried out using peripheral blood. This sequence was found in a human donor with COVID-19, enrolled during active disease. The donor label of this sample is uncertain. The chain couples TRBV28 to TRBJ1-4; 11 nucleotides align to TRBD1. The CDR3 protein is CASRPSGQGVEKLFF. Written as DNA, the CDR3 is TGTGCCAGCAGACCCTCGGGACAGGGGGTTGAAAAACTGTTTTTT.